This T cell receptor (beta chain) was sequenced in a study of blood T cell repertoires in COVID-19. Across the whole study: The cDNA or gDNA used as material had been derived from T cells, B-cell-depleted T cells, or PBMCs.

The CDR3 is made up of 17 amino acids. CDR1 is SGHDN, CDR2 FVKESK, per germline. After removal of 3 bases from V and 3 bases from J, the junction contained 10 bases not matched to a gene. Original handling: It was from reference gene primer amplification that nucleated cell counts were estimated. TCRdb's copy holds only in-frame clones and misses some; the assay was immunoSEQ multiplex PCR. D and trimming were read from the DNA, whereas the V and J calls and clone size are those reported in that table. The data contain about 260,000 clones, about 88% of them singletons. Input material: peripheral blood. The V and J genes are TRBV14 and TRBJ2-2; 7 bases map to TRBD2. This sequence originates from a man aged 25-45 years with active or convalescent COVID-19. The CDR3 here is CASSHKAGSAYTGELFF. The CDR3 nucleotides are TGTGCCAGCAGCCATAAAGCGGGGTCGGCGTACACCGGGGAGCTGTTTTTT. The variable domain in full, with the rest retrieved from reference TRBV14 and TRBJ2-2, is EAGVTQFPSHSVIEKGQTVTLRCDPISGHDNLYWYRRVMGKEIKFLLHFVKESKQDESGMPNNRFLAERTGGTYSTLKVQPAELEDSGVYFCASSHKAGSAYTGELFFGEGSRLTVL.